The 18 T cell receptor beta chains below all came from one sample that was sequenced in a study of cytomegalovirus exposure and HLA in healthy donors. Vbeta (60) and Jbeta (13) primers were used in the PCR. Repertoires were generated with immunoSEQ multiplex PCR, while TCRdb's copy carries only in-frame clones and drops some. The sample lists fewer than 150,000 clones; about four fifths were seen once. The sample comprised PBMCs. Receptors originate from a man in his forties or fifties in good health and CMV-seropositive.

The CDR3 DNA sequence: TGTGCCAGCAGGTTACTAGCGAAGGTAGATACGCAGTATTTT. Amino acid sequence: CASRLLAKVDTQYF. The gene calls are TRBV5-6 and TRBJ2-3; 7 bases align to TRBD2. Trimming removed 5 bases from V and 5 bases from J; junction bases left unmatched: 8. There are 14 residues in the CDR3. From germline, CDR1 is SGHDT and CDR2 YYEEEE.

The J gene is TRBJ1-5, the V gene TRBV19; D not certain. There are 13 residues in the CDR3. Germline loops: CDR1 LNHDA, CDR2 SQIVND (reference sequence). The V end was cut by 5 bases, the J end by 0 bases, with 5 bases between. CDR3 DNA sequence: TGTGCCAGTAGTTCGTTTAGCAATCAGCCCCAGCATTTT. Protein product: CASSSFSNQPQHF.

This clone was seen only once. This chain connects TRBV5-4 to TRBJ2-7; D may be TRBD1 (6 bases). CDR3 size: 16 residues. V lost 1 base and J 1 base, leaving 15 bases between the germline ends. The V gene's germline CDR1 is SGHNT and CDR2 YYREEE (reference sequence). CDR3 nucleotide sequence: TGTGCCAGCAGCTTGAACCCTACTAGGGGGTCCTACGAGCAGTACTTC. Protein sequence: CASSLNPTRGSYEQYF.

This chain connects TRBV7-8 to TRBJ1-1; 7 bases are a match to TRBD1. The CDR3 sequence is 14 residues long. The V and J ends lost 2 bases and 4 bases, in that order; junction bases with no gene match: 4. Germline CDR1 and CDR2: SGHVS and FQNEAQ. CDR3 protein: CASSLTSGGTEAFF. CDR3 sequence (DNA): TGTGCCAGCAGCTTAACCTCAGGGGGCACTGAAGCTTTCTTT.

This clone turned up a few times. This sequence joins TRBV5-6 and TRBJ1-1; TRBD1 matches 7 bases. This CDR3 has 14 residues. The ends lost 4 bases at V and 5 bases at J; junction bases unmatched: 8. CDR1 is SGHDT, CDR2 YYEEEE, per germline. The CDR3 reads CASSPTAGGTEAFF. In DNA form, the CDR3 reads TGTGCCAGCAGCCCCACGGCAGGGGGGACTGAAGCTTTCTTT.

With respect to this clone: Within the sample, other DNA sequences also encode this same CDR3. The chain joins TRBV5-4 to TRBJ2-5; D gene unclear. The V and J ends lost 4 bases and 5 bases respectively, with 18 bases between them. The CDR3 contains 15 residues. Germline loops: CDR1 SGHNT, CDR2 YYREEE (reference sequence). CDR3 coding DNA: TGTGCCAGCAGCCCCCGATCGGAGCCCGGGGAGACCCAGTACTTC. Residues: CASSPRSEPGETQYF.

The chain uses TRBV29-1 and TRBJ2-7; 12 bases fit TRBD2. The germline CDR1 and CDR2 sequences are SQVTM and ANQGSEA. The CDR3 has 13 residues. The CDR3, as DNA: TGCAGTGGGCTAGCGGGGGGGACCTACGAGCAGTACTTC. Encoded protein: CSGLAGGTYEQYF.

This clone was recorded a few times. The chain recombines TRBV6-1 with TRBJ2-7; the D gene is possibly TRBD1 (6 bases). The CDR3 loop spans 14 amino acids. V was shortened by 3 bases and J by 7 bases, with 16 bases between the two germline ends. Germline V CDR1 and CDR2: MNHNS, SASEGT. The CDR3 region has the DNA TGTGCCAGCAGTGATGTTCTGGGGGCGCGGGAGCAGTACTTC. This sequence encodes CASSDVLGAREQYF.

This chain connects TRBV28 to TRBJ2-7, with TRBD2 as a possible D gene (5 bases). Trimming removed 6 bases from V and 5 bases from J, with 8 bases in between. Germline CDR1 is MDHEN and CDR2 is SYDVKM. The CDR3 length is 11 residues. In nucleotides, the CDR3 is TGTGCCAGCAGAACTAGGAACGAGCAGTACTTC. The encoded protein is CASRTRNEQYF.

This sequence joins TRBV19 and TRBJ2-2; the match to TRBD1 covers 7 bases. CDR3 length: 15 amino acids. Per germline, CDR1 LNHDA and CDR2 SQIVND (reference sequence). With 10 bases clipped from V and 1 base from J, the junction kept 9 bases outside the gene matches. Here the CDR3 DNA reads TGTGCCACCAGAGCCCGGACAGGGAACACCGGGGAGCTGTTTTTT. This sequence encodes CATRARTGNTGELFF.

This clone appeared a few times. The genes are TRBV28 and TRBJ1-2; D is uncertain. The CDR3 extends over 15 amino acids. Trimming left V 5 bases short and J 1 base short, with 14 bases between. The germline V gene has CDR1 MDHEN and CDR2 SYDVKM. Written as DNA, the CDR3 is TGTGCCAGCAGTCCCACTTTCGGGTTTAACTATGGCTACACCTTC. It specifies CASSPTFGFNYGYTF.

This chain connects TRBV5-6 to TRBJ2-7; 8 bases agree with TRBD1. This CDR3 spans 14 amino acids. V lost 3 bases, J lost 3 bases, and 5 bases stayed unmatched. The germline V gene has CDR1 SGHDT and CDR2 YYEEEE. The DNA for the CDR3 is TGTGCCAGCAGCTCCCGGGACAGGATCTACGAGCAGTACTTC. This encodes CASSSRDRIYEQYF.

This chain connects TRBV7-2 to TRBJ2-7; 9 bases match TRBD1. The CDR3 totals 14 residues. Germline trimming cut 6 bases from V and 2 bases from J; bases unmatched to any gene: 5. Germline V gene lookup returns CDR1 SGHTA and CDR2 FQGNSA. The CDR3 DNA reads TGTGCCAGCAGTTATACAGGGGGCCCCTACGAGCAGTACTTC. Amino acid sequence: CASSYTGGPYEQYF. The variable domain in full, with the rest retrieved from reference TRBV7-2 and TRBJ2-7, is GAGVSQSPSNKVTEKGKDVELRCDPISGHTALYWYRQSLGQGLEFLIYFQGNSAPDKSGLPSDRFSAERTGGSVSTLTIQRTQQEDSAVYLCASSYTGGPYEQYFGPGTRLTVT.

This clone turned up a few times. The chain is built from TRBV6-5 and TRBJ1-2; D is unresolved. In germline, CDR1 is MNHEY, CDR2 SVGAGI. This CDR3 is built from 15 residues. V was trimmed by 2 bases and J by 2 bases, leaving 12 bases between them. Here the CDR3 DNA reads TGTGCCAGCAGTTACGAGCCAGGTTTGAACTATGGCTACACCTTC. This encodes CASSYEPGLNYGYTF.

This CDR3 is CASSLWAEGTEAFF. The DNA of the CDR3 is TGTGCCAGCAGTTTGTGGGCAGAGGGCACTGAAGCTTTCTTT. The V gene is TRBV27, the J gene TRBJ1-1; D is ambiguous. Germline V gene sequence: CDR1 MNHEY, CDR2 SMNVEV (reference sequence). This CDR3 contains 14 residues. Between the trimmed V and J ends, which lost 3 bases and 4 bases, there was a span of 12 bases.

The CDR3, as DNA: TGTGCCAGCAGAGCCGGGGGGGGTGGAAAACTGTTTTTT. Its protein is CASRAGGGGKLFF. V is TRBV2 and J is TRBJ1-4; a possible D gene is TRBD1 (5 bases). V was clipped by 6 bases and J by 10 bases, with 15 bases between them. This CDR3 is 13 amino acids long. CDR1 and CDR2 from the germline V gene are SNHLY and FYNNEI.

V usage is TRBV7-2 and J usage is TRBJ1-2; D is undetermined. Per germline, CDR1 SGHTA and CDR2 FQGNSA. This CDR3 contains 14 residues. Trimming pared 5 bases from V and 1 base from J, leaving 11 bases between. CDR3 amino acids: CASSATRVNYGYTF. Written as DNA, the CDR3 is TGTGCCAGCAGCGCCACCCGGGTTAACTATGGCTACACCTTC.

The chain has TRBV4-1 and TRBJ2-7; D possibly corresponds to TRBD1 (6 bases). This CDR3 is 14 amino acids long. Trimming shortened V by 6 bases and J by 8 bases, and 20 bases separated the two germline ends. Looked up from germline, CDR1 is MGHRA and CDR2 is YSYEKL. CDR3 amino acids: CASRGTFSDRKQYF. The CDR3 DNA is TGCGCCAGCAGGGGTACGTTCTCGGACAGAAAGCAGTACTTC.